These T cell receptor beta chains were read from a single sample in a study of T cell repertoires in cytomegalovirus infection. TCRdb analysed the reads with MiXCR anew, one entry per CDR3 protein. Of around 800,000 distinct CDR3 sequences listed, approximately 32% are singletons. These receptors are not linked to any known antigen. The input for sequencing was cultured CD8+ T cells from PBMCs, taken from culture after CMV antigen stimulation. The source of these receptors is a human donor in good health (CMV status not recorded). Some clones in this sample may be carry-over from other donors' samples. Both conserved end residues are part of each CDR3. D genes are given only for firm matches. Not all rows give a size; the values are once, few, many and, for expanded clones, a class.

>-|TRBV7-3|14|TRBJ1-1|many
CASSLTAGFNEAFF
TGTGCCAGCAGCTTAACCGCAGGGTTCAATGAAGCTTTCTTT
>TRBD1|TRBV9|16|TRBJ2-2|-
CASSVGGQEGTGELFF
TGTGCCAGCAGCGTAGGGGGACAGGAGGGCACCGGGGAGCTGTTTTTT
>-|TRBV27|13|TRBJ1-2|many
CASSLGGADGYTF
TGTGCCAGCAGCCTTGGAGGGGCGGATGGCTACACCTTC
>TRBD2|TRBV6-2/TRBV6-3|16|TRBJ2-3|-
CASSYSGTFSTDTQYF
TGTGCCAGCAGTTACAGCGGGACCTTCAGCACAGATACGCAGTATTTT
>-|TRBV7-3|12|TRBJ1-3|-
CASSQDSGTIYF
TGTGCCAGCAGTCAGGACTCAGGCACCATATATTTT
>-|TRBV6-8|13|TRBJ2-2|once
CASSSEGAGELFF
TGTGCCAGCAGTTCGGAGGGGGCCGGGGAGCTGTTTTTT
>-|TRBV18|15|TRBJ1-2|-
CASSSRERLDYGYTF
TGTGCCAGCTCGTCCCGGGAAAGGTTGGACTATGGCTACACCTTC
>-|TRBV7-9|16|TRBJ2-3|few
CASSLYQTSSTDTQYF
TGTGCCAGCAGCTTATACCAAACTAGCAGCACAGATACGCAGTATTTT
>-|TRBV7-8|16|TRBJ2-3|many
CASSSLLVQATDTQYF
TGTGCCAGCAGCTCCTTACTGGTCCAGGCCACAGATACGCAGTATTTT
>-|TRBV28|15|TRBJ2-3|few
CASSPEDGGTDTQYF
TGTGCCAGCAGTCCCGAGGACGGGGGCACAGATACGCAGTATTTT
>-|TRBV5-6|21|TRBJ2-5|-
CASSSAWGLQEYGPGQETQYF
TGTGCCAGCAGCAGTGCTTGGGGCCTACAGGAGTATGGGCCAGGTCAAGAGACCCAGTACTTC
>-|TRBV7-9|12|TRBJ1-6|-
CASSLGSRTLHF
TGTGCCAGCAGCTTAGGTAGTCGGACCCTCCACTTT
>TRBD2|TRBV2|14|TRBJ2-3|once
CASSGVGGADTQYF
TGTGCCAGCAGTGGGGTGGGGGGGGCAGATACGCAGTATTTT
>-|TRBV28|22|TRBJ2-3|-
CASSFPSEGGSRVLDTTDTQYF
TGTGCCAGCAGTTTCCCATCAGAAGGCGGATCCAGGGTGTTAGACACCACAGATACGCAGTATTTT
>TRBD2|TRBV9|18|TRBJ2-3|-
CASSVPAGLDSRTDTQYF
TGTGCCAGCAGCGTACCCGCCGGACTAGATTCTCGCACAGATACGCAGTATTTT
>-|TRBV4-3|15|TRBJ2-2|few
CASSQDRASTGELFF
TGCGCCAGCAGCCAAGATCGCGCTAGTACCGGGGAGCTGTTTTTT
>TRBD2|TRBV6-2/TRBV6-3|15|TRBJ2-3|few
CASSPTSVGTDTQYF
TGTGCCAGCAGTCCGACTAGCGTAGGCACAGATACGCAGTATTTT
>-|TRBV6-8|14|TRBJ2-1|-
CASSSLDHYNEQFF
TGTGCCAGCAGTTCTCTAGACCACTACAATGAGCAGTTCTTC
>-|TRBV13|14|TRBJ1-2|-
CASSQGGANYGYTF
TGTGCCAGCAGCCAAGGGGGGGCTAACTATGGCTACACCTTC
>TRBD1|TRBV11-2|15|TRBJ2-3|-
CASSFIQGVTDTQYF
TGTGCCAGCAGCTTTATACAGGGGGTCACAGATACGCAGTATTTT
>-|TRBV7-3|15|TRBJ2-2|-
CASSLVLGPTGELFF
TGTGCCAGCAGCTTAGTATTGGGGCCAACCGGGGAGCTGTTTTTT
>TRBD2|TRBV7-3|16|TRBJ2-2|few
CASSLISGASTGELFF
TGTGCCAGCAGCTTAATAAGCGGGGCAAGTACCGGGGAGCTGTTTTTT
>-|TRBV27|13|TRBJ2-2|few
CASSSRRTGELFF
TGTGCCAGCAGTTCCCGGAGAACCGGGGAGCTGTTTTTT
>-|TRBV28|15|TRBJ1-3|-
CASSLKLGITDTIYF
TGTGCCAGCAGTTTAAAATTGGGGATTACGGACACCATATATTTT
>TRBD1|TRBV12-3/TRBV12-4|15|TRBJ2-1|-
CASSLSTGGHNEQFF
TGTGCCAGCAGTTTATCGACAGGGGGTCACAATGAGCAGTTCTTC
>-|TRBV10-3|16|TRBJ1-1|-
CAISESSRGRVTEAFF
TGTGCCATCAGTGAGTCGAGTAGGGGGAGGGTCACTGAAGCTTTCTTT
>-|TRBV20-1|15|TRBJ2-3|-
CSARFNRDITDTQYF
TGCAGTGCTAGATTCAACAGGGATATCACAGATACGCAGTATTTT
>TRBD1|TRBV7-6|16|TRBJ1-1|many
CASSNSGTGLNTEAFF
TGTGCCAGCAGCAACTCCGGGACAGGGCTGAACACTGAAGCTTTCTTT
>TRBD2|TRBV6-5|19|TRBJ2-1|-
CASSITARGGGGARNEQFF
TGTGCCAGCAGTATTACGGCCCGAGGGGGCGGGGGGGCGAGGAATGAGCAGTTCTTC
>-|TRBV29-1|14|TRBJ2-1|-
CSVAAGGDYNEQFF
TGCAGCGTTGCCGCCGGGGGAGATTACAATGAGCAGTTCTTC
>-|TRBV10-1|12|TRBJ1-3|-
CATTSSGNTIYF
TGCGCCACCACCTCCTCTGGAAACACCATATATTTT
>-|TRBV7-4|20|TRBJ2-6|-
CASSLITGGTASSGANVLTF
TGTGCCAGCAGCCTTATAACCGGGGGGACAGCTAGCTCTGGGGCCAACGTCCTGACTTTC
>TRBD2|TRBV29-1|12|TRBJ2-5|-
CSAWREGETQYF
TGCAGCGCTTGGAGGGAGGGGGAGACCCAGTACTTC
>-|TRBV7-9|12|TRBJ1-1|many
CASSLSGNPAFF
TGTGCCAGCAGCTTATCGGGTAATCCAGCTTTCTTT
>TRBD2|TRBV7-9|16|TRBJ2-1|-
CASSPRGTSDYNEQFF
TGTGCCAGCAGCCCGAGGGGAACTAGCGACTACAATGAGCAGTTCTTC
>-|TRBV4-1|15|TRBJ1-5|few
CASSHHRNSNQPQHF
TGCGCCAGCAGCCATCACAGGAATAGCAATCAGCCCCAGCATTTT
>TRBD1|TRBV6-5|15|TRBJ2-1|-
CASSPGDSPYNEQFF
TGTGCCAGCAGTCCCGGGGACAGCCCGTACAATGAGCAGTTCTTC
>TRBD1|TRBV12-3/TRBV12-4|14|TRBJ2-3|few
CASTLTGPEDTQYF
TGTGCCAGCACCTTGACAGGGCCTGAAGATACGCAGTATTTT
>-|TRBV6-2/TRBV6-3|16|TRBJ1-4|few
CASRLGGLATNEKLFF
TGTGCCAGCAGACTCGGGGGGCTTGCAACTAATGAAAAACTGTTTTTT
>-|TRBV5-1|18|TRBJ1-4|-
CASSIDSDSVATNEKLFF
TGCGCCAGCAGCATCGATTCCGACTCCGTTGCAACTAATGAAAAACTGTTTTTT
>-|TRBV6-5|12|TRBJ2-2|many
CASGSNTGELFF
TGTGCCAGCGGGTCGAACACCGGGGAGCTGTTTTTT
>TRBD2|TRBV6-1|16|TRBJ2-3|-
CASSPRGGGLADTQYF
TGTGCCAGCAGTCCCCGGGGCGGGGGTCTCGCAGATACGCAGTATTTT
>-|TRBV7-3|15|TRBJ1-6|-
CASSPAAGYNSPLHF
TGTGCCAGCAGCCCAGCTGCTGGGTACAATTCACCCCTCCACTTT
>TRBD1|TRBV9|17|TRBJ1-1|-
CASSEGISGGADTEAFF
TGTGCCAGCAGCGAGGGGATCTCAGGGGGCGCCGACACTGAAGCTTTCTTT
>TRBD1|TRBV7-8|14|TRBJ2-7|few
CASSFRTGDYEQYF
TGTGCCAGCAGCTTCCGCACAGGGGACTACGAGCAGTACTTC
>-|TRBV14|15|TRBJ2-1|many
CASRPTGHSYNEQFF
TGTGCCAGCAGACCTACAGGCCACTCCTACAATGAGCAGTTCTTC
>-|TRBV7-8|16|TRBJ1-6|many
CASSTRTDLYNSPLHF
TGTGCCAGCAGCACTCGGACAGACCTCTATAATTCACCCCTCCACTTT
>-|TRBV6-1|19|TRBJ1-6|-
CASSEEGRVWSFYNSPLHF
TGTGCCAGCAGTGAAGAGGGCAGGGTTTGGAGCTTCTATAATTCACCCCTCCACTTT
>-|TRBV7-9|17|TRBJ2-1|few
CASSLVVLDYSYNEQFF
TGTGCCAGCAGCTTAGTTGTCCTGGATTACTCCTACAATGAGCAGTTCTTC
>TRBD1|TRBV7-6|17|TRBJ2-4|-
CASSPGTGGSGGNIQYF
TGTGCCAGCAGCCCCGGGACAGGGGGCTCGGGTGGAAACATTCAGTACTTC
>-|TRBV7-6|14|TRBJ1-1|few
CASSYISPNTEAFF
TGTGCCAGCAGCTATATCTCCCCGAACACTGAAGCTTTCTTT
>-|TRBV10-3|12|TRBJ2-7|few
CAISEGWIEQYF
TGTGCCATCAGTGAGGGGTGGATTGAGCAGTACTTC
>-|TRBV25-1|15|TRBJ1-2|few
CASSEGGTTNYGYTF
TGTGCCAGCAGTGAAGGGGGTACCACTAACTATGGCTACACCTTC
>-|TRBV6-6|14|TRBJ2-5|-
CASGGDGRGETQYF
TGTGCCAGCGGGGGGGACGGTAGGGGGGAGACCCAGTACTTC
>-|TRBV27|15|TRBJ1-2|-
CASRGPGGAYYGYTF
TGTGCCAGCAGGGGCCCCGGGGGGGCGTACTATGGCTACACCTTC
>TRBD1|TRBV28|14|TRBJ2-2|-
CASGGQRNTGELFF
TGTGCCAGCGGGGGACAGCGAAACACCGGGGAGCTGTTTTTT